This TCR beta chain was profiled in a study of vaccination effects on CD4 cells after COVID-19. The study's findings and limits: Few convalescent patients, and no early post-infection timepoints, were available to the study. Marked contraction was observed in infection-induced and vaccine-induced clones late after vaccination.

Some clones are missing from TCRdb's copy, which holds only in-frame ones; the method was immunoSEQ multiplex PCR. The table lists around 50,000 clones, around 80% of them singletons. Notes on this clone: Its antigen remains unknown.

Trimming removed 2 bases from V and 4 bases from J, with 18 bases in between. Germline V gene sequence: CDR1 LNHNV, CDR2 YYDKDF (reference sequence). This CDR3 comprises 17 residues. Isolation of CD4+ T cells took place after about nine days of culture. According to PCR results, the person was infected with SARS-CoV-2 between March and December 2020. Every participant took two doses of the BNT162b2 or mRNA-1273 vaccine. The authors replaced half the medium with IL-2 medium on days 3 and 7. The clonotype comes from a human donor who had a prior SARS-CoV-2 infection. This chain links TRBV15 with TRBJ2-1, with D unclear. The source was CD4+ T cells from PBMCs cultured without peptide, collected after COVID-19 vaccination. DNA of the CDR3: TGTGCCACCAGCAGAACCCCCCGGGCAGACGATTACAATGAGCAGTTCTTC. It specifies CATSRTPRADDYNEQFF.